Below are 8 T cell receptor beta chains sequenced from a single sample in a study of monozygotic twins with inflammatory bowel disease. TCRdb reanalyzed the 5' RACE reads and collapses them to one entry per CDR3 protein, without DNA. The sample table includes 300,000 to 350,000 distinct CDR3 sequences. The specimen was blood. The source is a human donor with ulcerative colitis or Crohn's disease, or a healthy co-twin of an affected twin (not recorded which).

The rearrangement links TRBV5-4 to TRBJ2-6. The CDR3 totals 17 residues. Germline CDR1 reads SGHNT; CDR2 reads YYREEE (reference sequence). The CDR3 spells CASSLPVGNSGANVLTF. The variable domain in full, with the rest retrieved from reference TRBV5-4 and TRBJ2-6, is ETGVTQSPTHLIKTRGQQVTLRCSSQSGHNTVSWYQQALGQGPQFIFQYYREEENGRGNFPPRFSGLQFPNYSSELNVNALELDDSALYLCASSLPVGNSGANVLTFGAGSRLTVL.

The CDR3 region is CASSFPPTYSGGATDTQYF. This sequence joins TRBV5-6 and TRBJ2-3; absent DNA, TCRdb's TRBD2 call cannot be checked. The CDR3 contains 19 residues. In germline, CDR1 is SGHDT, CDR2 YYEEEE.

V is TRBV29-1 and J is TRBJ2-2. Germline V lookup: CDR1 SQVTM, CDR2 ANQGSEA. The CDR3 is made up of 11 amino acids. The CDR3 protein is CSVKGIGELFF.

The CDR3 is CASRGGRGYTGELFF. V usage is TRBV6-2 or TRBV6-3 and J usage is TRBJ2-2; without DNA, the TCRdb call of TRBD2 cannot be checked. The CDR3 runs to 15 residues. The germline V gene has CDR1 MNHEY and CDR2 SVGEGT.

This chain connects TRBV7-2 to TRBJ2-3; with no DNA, the TCRdb D assignment of TRBD2 cannot be verified. CDR3 size: 15 residues. CDR1 is SGHTA, CDR2 FQGNSA, per germline. The CDR3: CASSFASGDTDTQYF.

The V gene is TRBV6-1, the J gene TRBJ2-7; TCRdb reports TRBD2, a call that lacks DNA to check it against. This CDR3 is 16 amino acids long. CDR1 MNHNS and CDR2 SASEGT come from the germline V gene. This CDR3 is CASMRAGDLRTYEQYF.

The chain employs TRBV7-6 and TRBJ1-6. The germline gives CDR1 SGHVS, CDR2 FNYEAQ. The CDR3 has 13 amino acids. CDR3 in amino acids: CASSARADSPLHF.

The V call is TRBV21-1, the J call TRBJ2-1; TCRdb proposes TRBD2, but this gene call is untestable without DNA. TRBV21-1 is shown as a pseudogene. This CDR3 has 15 residues. The CDR3 protein is CASSVASGLFDEQFF.